The clone carrying this T cell receptor beta chain has only one observation. Its antigen remains unknown. Clones were sequenced by immunoSEQ multiplex PCR, and TCRdb holds only the in-frame ones, with some missing. The sample shows 55,000 to 70,000 clones, 70% to 90% of them seen only once. These data are taken from a study of OX40 agonist ivuxolimab in advanced cancers. Study-wide background: Recorded diagnoses for dose-escalation patients were hepatocellular carcinoma, melanoma, renal cell or head and neck cancer. Study results and caveats: Researchers did not establish what antigens the expanded peripheral T cells target. CD4+ and CD8+ blood T cells expanded clonally by week 6 at 0.1 to 3.0 mg/kg.

The V gene lost 6 bases and the J gene lost 1 base, with 16 bases spanning the gap. There are 15 residues in the CDR3. The germline V gene has CDR1 SGHRS and CDR2 YFSETQ. This chain joins TRBV5-1 and TRBJ1-1, with TRBD1 as a possible D gene (6 bases). Sequenced here: CD4+ or CD8+ T cells sorted from blood, sampled in a trial of the OX40 agonist ivuxolimab. The clonotype was recovered from an adult with an advanced solid tumor such as melanoma, head and neck, liver or kidney cancer. This CDR3 reads CASTPRGTSNTEAFF. CDR3 nucleotides: TGCGCCAGCACCCCCCGAGGGACATCGAACACTGAAGCTTTCTTT.